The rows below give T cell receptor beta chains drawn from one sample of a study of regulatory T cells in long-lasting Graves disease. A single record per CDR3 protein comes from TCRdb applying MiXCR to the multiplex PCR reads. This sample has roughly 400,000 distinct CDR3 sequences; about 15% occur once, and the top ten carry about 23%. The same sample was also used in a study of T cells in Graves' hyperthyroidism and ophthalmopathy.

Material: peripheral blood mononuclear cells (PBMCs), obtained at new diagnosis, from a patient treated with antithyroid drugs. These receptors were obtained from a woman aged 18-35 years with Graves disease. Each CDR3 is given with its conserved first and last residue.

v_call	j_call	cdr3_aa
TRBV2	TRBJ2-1	CASSEEAPKVSNEQFF
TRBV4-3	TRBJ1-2	CASSQEGRGRDGYTF
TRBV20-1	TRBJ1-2	CSARDGQGSNYGYTF
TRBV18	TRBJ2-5	CASSPPSPGKETQYF
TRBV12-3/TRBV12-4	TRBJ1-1	CASSTGRFAEAFF
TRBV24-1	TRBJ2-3	CATSDLPFSGGVSPDTQYF
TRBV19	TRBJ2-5	CASSSTGEETQYF
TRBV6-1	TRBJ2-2	CASRDRAVAGELFF
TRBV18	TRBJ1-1	CASSPDGTVNTEAFF
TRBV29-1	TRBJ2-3	CGTAGISDTQYF
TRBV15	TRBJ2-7	CATSRDNRLAGEQYF
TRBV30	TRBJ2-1	CAWSTAFNEQFF
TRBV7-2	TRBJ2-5	CASSLGQQQETQYF
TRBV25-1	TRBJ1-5	CASSPGGSPVFSQHF
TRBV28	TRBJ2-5	CASSSDRVLGETQYF
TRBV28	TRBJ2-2	CASSLWTGELFF
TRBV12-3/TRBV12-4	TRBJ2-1	CASSSTGLAFNEQFF
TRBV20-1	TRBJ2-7	CSARDLRQGIIGEQYF
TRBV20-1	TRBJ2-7	CSAREGGSGSFYEQYF
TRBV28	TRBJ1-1	CASNNRGHGTEAFF
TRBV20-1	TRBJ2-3	CSARAGGHTDTQYF
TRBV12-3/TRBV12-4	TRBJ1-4	CASSLFSDSEKLFF
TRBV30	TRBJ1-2	CAWRTGEIFPYGYTF
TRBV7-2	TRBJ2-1	CASSPGTLHEQFF
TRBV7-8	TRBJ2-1	CASSLPGGEQFF
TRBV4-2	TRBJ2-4	CASRDQSDIQYF
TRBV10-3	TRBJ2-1	CAISAGGRNEQFF
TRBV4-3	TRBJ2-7	CASSQSPGQRNEQYF
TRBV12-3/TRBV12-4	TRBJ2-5	CASSLWGQETQYF
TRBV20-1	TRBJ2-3	CSAIGRLTPTDTQYF
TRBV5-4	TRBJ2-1	CASSLASQRSYNEQFF
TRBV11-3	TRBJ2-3	CASSLGNLGTDTQYF
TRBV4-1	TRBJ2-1	CASSQDKDRISSSYDEQFF
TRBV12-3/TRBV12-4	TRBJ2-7	CASTTHREQYF
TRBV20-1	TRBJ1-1	CSSLGQTTQAFF
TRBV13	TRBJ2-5	CASSLGLETQYF
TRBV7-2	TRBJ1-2	CASIPDPGLIYGYTF
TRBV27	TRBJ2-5	CASSDLRRSGGVGETQYF
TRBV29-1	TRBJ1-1	CSVEEARDHFMNTEAFF
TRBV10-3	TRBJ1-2	CAISAVAGNYGYTF
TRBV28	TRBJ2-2	CASSFPWDSYTGELFF
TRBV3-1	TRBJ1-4	CASSHPAATNEKLFF
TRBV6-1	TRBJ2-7	CASSEVRLSEQYF